Listed below are T cell receptor beta chains from one sample, sequenced in a study of blood T cells in healthy people across ages. Using its own MiXCR run on the 5' RACE reads, TCRdb lists one record per CDR3 protein. This sample carries some 1.5 million distinct CDR3 sequences, approximately 30% of them seen once, and the ten largest clones take roughly 8.2%. The sequenced sample was blood. The receptor source for this set is a woman younger than 45 in good health. Both conserved end residues are trimmed from each CDR3. The order of the fields is V gene, D gene, J gene, CDR3 protein. A D gene is named only where the DNA matches it firmly.

>TRBV14|TRBD2|TRBJ2-2
ASSRRGEGATGELF
>TRBV7-6|TRBD2|TRBJ2-3
ASSLVLGGAEDTQY
>TRBV24-1|.|TRBJ2-7
ATSDLAGDELY
>TRBV7-9|.|TRBJ1-2
ASSLVVGSGGYT
>TRBV12-3/TRBV12-4|.|TRBJ2-2
ASSPPKDGGELF
>TRBV7-2|TRBD2|TRBJ2-5
ASSLGLAGGLGTQY
>TRBV28|TRBD2|TRBJ2-3
ASSLGVLAGGSGDTQY
>TRBV7-9|TRBD1|TRBJ2-3
ASSQGAGSTDTQY
>TRBV20-1|TRBD1|TRBJ1-6
SAREPGQGNSPLH
>TRBV20-1|.|TRBJ2-1
SANQGPSYNEQF
>TRBV20-1|.|TRBJ1-1
SARDPGYGTEAF
>TRBV12-3/TRBV12-4|.|TRBJ1-2
ASSPGGVWGYT
>TRBV9|TRBD2|TRBJ2-5
ASSASVSGRGEETQY
>TRBV2|.|TRBJ2-7
ASSVTGQTRGEQY
>TRBV15|TRBD2|TRBJ2-3
ATSGRLAGVHTQY
>TRBV9|TRBD2|TRBJ2-5
ASSGLGTIKETQY
>TRBV20-1|.|TRBJ2-3
SARGISTDTQY
>TRBV7-9|TRBD2|TRBJ2-7
ASSLARGGWDEQY
>TRBV28|.|TRBJ2-7
ASSPRDGFYEQY
>TRBV7-2|TRBD1|TRBJ2-1
ASSVPGGARANEQF
>TRBV5-4|TRBD1|TRBJ1-1
ASSGGQGLWNTEAF
>TRBV12-5|.|TRBJ2-7
ASGKGGTVHEQY
>TRBV28|TRBD2|TRBJ2-2
ASSHYTSAGGPAGELF
>TRBV9|TRBD2|TRBJ2-1
ASSPHLTSGRENEQF
>TRBV10-2|TRBD2|TRBJ2-1
ASSESPGSSGTSSYNEQF
>TRBV12-3/TRBV12-4|.|TRBJ2-3
ASRTLGTDTQY
>TRBV7-2|.|TRBJ2-5
ASNPGGLGQY
>TRBV5-1|.|TRBJ2-7
ASSWNGGSYEQY
>TRBV5-1|.|TRBJ1-2
ASSPTSRGTLYGYT
>TRBV21-1|.|TRBJ2-1
ASSPKGPEEQF
>TRBV3-1|.|TRBJ2-4
ASSQEAGRVKNIQY
>TRBV2|.|TRBJ1-6
ASSMPWFTEDSPLH
>TRBV12-3/TRBV12-4|.|TRBJ2-6
ASSPGTRSLGANVLT
>TRBV7-9|.|TRBJ2-7
ASSSTEGSSEQY
>TRBV29-1|.|TRBJ1-2
SVIYRGPGTNYGYT
>TRBV7-9|.|TRBJ2-1
ASSPLESYNEQF
>TRBV9|TRBD1|TRBJ2-7
ASSEGQGEGYEQY
>TRBV4-2|.|TRBJ1-3
ASSQERVGNTIY
>TRBV20-1|.|TRBJ2-7
SAYAMGYEQY
>TRBV20-1|.|TRBJ1-1
SAPRNGQDTEAF
>TRBV7-2|TRBD1|TRBJ2-5
ASSRNTGQGETQY
>TRBV20-1|TRBD1|TRBJ2-5
SARDSRTGMRETQY
>TRBV20-1|.|TRBJ2-3
SARDSRRGTDTQY
>TRBV10-1|.|TRBJ2-2
ASSGPNTGELF